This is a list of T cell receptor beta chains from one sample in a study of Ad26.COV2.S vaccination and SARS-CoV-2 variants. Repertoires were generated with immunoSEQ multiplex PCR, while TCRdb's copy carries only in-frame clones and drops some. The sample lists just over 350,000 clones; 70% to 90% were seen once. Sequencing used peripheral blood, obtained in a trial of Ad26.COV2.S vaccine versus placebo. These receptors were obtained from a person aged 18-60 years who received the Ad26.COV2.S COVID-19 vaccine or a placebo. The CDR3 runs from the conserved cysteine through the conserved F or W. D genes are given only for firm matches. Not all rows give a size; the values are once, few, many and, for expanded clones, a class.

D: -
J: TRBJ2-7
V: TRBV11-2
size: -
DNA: TGTGCCAGCAGCTTAGATCAACCGGTAGACGAGCAGTACTTC
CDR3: CASSLDQPVDEQYF

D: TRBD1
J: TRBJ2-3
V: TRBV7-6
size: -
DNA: TGTGCCAGCAGCTTACTCGCGGACAGGGAAGATACGCAGTATTTT
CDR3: CASSLLADREDTQYF

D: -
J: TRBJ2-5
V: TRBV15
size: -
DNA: TGTGCCACCAGCAGAAAGGGCCAGCAAGAAGAGACCCAGTACTTC
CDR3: CATSRKGQQEETQYF

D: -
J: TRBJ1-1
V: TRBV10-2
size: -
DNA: TGCGCCAGCAGCGAAGTTGGGGAGGAAGCTTTCTTT
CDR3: CASSEVGEEAFF

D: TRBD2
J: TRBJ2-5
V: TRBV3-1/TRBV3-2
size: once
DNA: TGTGCCAGCAGCCGCAGACTAGCGGGGTTGGAGACCCAGTACTTC
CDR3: CASSRRLAGLETQYF

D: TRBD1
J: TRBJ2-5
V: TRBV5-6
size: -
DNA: TGTGCCAGCAGCCAAGCGGGACAGGGAATAGAGACCCAGTACTTC
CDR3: CASSQAGQGIETQYF

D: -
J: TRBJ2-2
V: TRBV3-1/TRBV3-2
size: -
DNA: TGTGCCAGCAGCCAGTTGGGGGGGCCCGGGGAGCTGTTTTTT
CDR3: CASSQLGGPGELFF

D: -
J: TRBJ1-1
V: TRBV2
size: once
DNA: TGTGCCAGCAGTGCCGAAGAGGAGGGGTTCACTGAAGCTTTCTTT
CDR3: CASSAEEEGFTEAFF

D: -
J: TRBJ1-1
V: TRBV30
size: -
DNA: TGTGCCTGGAACAGCGGAACAACTGAAGCTTTCTTT
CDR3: CAWNSGTTEAFF

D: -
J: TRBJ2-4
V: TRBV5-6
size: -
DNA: TGTGCCAGCAGCTTGACACAATGGGACAAAAACATTCAGTACTTC
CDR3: CASSLTQWDKNIQYF

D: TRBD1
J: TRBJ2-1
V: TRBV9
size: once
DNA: TGTGCCAGCAGCACGGGGGACAGGGACCGCGGGAGCGGTAATGAGCAGTTCTTC
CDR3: CASSTGDRDRGSGNEQFF

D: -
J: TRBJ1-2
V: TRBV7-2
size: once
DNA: TGTGCCAGCAGCTTAGGGGGGGTATCGAACTATGGCTACACCTTC
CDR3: CASSLGGVSNYGYTF

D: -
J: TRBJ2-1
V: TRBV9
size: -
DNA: TGTGCCAGCAGCTACCGTGATCCTGCACCCTACAATGAGCAGTTCTTC
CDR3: CASSYRDPAPYNEQFF

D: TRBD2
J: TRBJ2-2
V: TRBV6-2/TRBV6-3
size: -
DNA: TGTGCCAGCAGTTTCTCTAGCGGGAGGGCCGGGAACACCGGGGAGCTGTTTTTT
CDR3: CASSFSSGRAGNTGELFF

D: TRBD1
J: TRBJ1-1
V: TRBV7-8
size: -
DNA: TGTGCCAGCAGCTTGGGTAGGACAGGGGCGGGCACTGAAGCTTTCTTT
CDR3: CASSLGRTGAGTEAFF

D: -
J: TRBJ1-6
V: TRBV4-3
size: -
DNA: TGCGCCAGCAGCCAAGTTTACGGACCTAATTCACCCCTCCACTTT
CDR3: CASSQVYGPNSPLHF

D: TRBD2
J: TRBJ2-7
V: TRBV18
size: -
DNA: TGTGCCAGCTCACCTGGACTAGCGGAGGGGGCCTACGAGCAGTACTTC
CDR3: CASSPGLAEGAYEQYF

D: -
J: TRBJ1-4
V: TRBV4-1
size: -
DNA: TGCGCCAGCAGTCAACGGAGTCCCCCGCAAACTAATGAAAAACTGTTTTTT
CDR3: CASSQRSPPQTNEKLFF

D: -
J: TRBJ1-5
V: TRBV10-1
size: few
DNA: TGCGCCAGCAGTGATAATAATCAGCCCCAGCATTTT
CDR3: CASSDNNQPQHF

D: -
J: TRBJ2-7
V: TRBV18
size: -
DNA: TGTGCCAGCTCACCACCCGGCAGGGGAGGGTACGAGCAGTACTTC
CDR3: CASSPPGRGGYEQYF

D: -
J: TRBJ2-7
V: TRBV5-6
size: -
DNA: TGTGCCAGCAGCTCGCCGCTGCACGAGCAGTACTTC
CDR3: CASSSPLHEQYF

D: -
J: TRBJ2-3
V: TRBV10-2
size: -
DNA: TGCGCCAGTGAATTGGCAGATACGCAGTATTTT
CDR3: CASELADTQYF

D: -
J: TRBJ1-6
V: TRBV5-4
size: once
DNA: TGTGCCAGCAGCCCGGGACGGGATAATTCACCCCTCCACTTT
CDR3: CASSPGRDNSPLHF

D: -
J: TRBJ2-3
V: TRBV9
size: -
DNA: TGTGCCAGCAGCGTATTGAGTTCCAGCACAGATACGCAGTATTTT
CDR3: CASSVLSSSTDTQYF

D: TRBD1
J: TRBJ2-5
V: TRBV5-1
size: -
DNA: TGCGCCAGCAGGGGACAGGGAGGTGGAGAGACCCAGTACTTC
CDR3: CASRGQGGGETQYF

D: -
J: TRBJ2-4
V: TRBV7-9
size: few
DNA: TGTGCCAGCAGCTTATCAGGGGCGCCCAAAAACATTCAGTACTTC
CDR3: CASSLSGAPKNIQYF

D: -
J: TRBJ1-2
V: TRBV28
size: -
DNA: TGTGGGTTAGGAACTTCTAACTATGGCTACACCTTC
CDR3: CGLGTSNYGYTF

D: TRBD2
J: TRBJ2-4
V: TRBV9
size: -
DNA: TGTGCCAGCAGCGTAGGCGGTAGCGGGGGGGCCGGAAACATTCAGTACTTC
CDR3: CASSVGGSGGAGNIQYF

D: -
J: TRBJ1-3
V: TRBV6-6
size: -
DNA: TGTGCCAGCAGTTACGGGGGAGGGGGGCTTGGAAACACCATATATTTT
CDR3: CASSYGGGGLGNTIYF

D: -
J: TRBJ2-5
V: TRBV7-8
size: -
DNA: TGTGCCAGCAGCTTAGACCAGGGCGCCCAGGGCCAGTACTTC
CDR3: CASSLDQGAQGQYF

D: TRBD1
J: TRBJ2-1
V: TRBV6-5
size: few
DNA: TGTGCCAGCAGCCGTGACAGGGGCACCTACAATGAGCAGTTCTTC
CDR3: CASSRDRGTYNEQFF

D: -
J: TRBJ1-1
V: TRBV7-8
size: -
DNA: TGTGCCAGCAGCTTATCATCCGGGGGCGTTGAAGCTTTCTTT
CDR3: CASSLSSGGVEAFF

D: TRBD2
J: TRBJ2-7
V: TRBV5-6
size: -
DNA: TGTGCCAGCAGCTTGCAAGCGGGGGGGCAGTACTTC
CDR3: CASSLQAGGQYF

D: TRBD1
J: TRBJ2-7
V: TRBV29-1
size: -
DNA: TGCAGCGTCGGGGGGGACAGGGGTTCCGTTTACGAGCAGTACTTC
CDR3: CSVGGDRGSVYEQYF

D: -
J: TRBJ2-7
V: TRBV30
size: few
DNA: TGTGCCTGGAGTCGACTCGAGGGGGGCCAGTACGAGCAGTACTTC
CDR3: CAWSRLEGGQYEQYF

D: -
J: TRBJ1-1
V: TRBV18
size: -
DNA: TGTGCCAGCTCACCCCCTGGGCAGGGGAACACTGAAGCTTTCTTT
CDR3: CASSPPGQGNTEAFF

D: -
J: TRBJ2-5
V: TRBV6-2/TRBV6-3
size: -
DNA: TGTGCCAGCAGTTACGGGTGGGGGACCCAAGAGACCCAGTACTTC
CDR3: CASSYGWGTQETQYF

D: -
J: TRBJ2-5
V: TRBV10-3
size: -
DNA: TGTGCCATCAGCTACAGGGAGAGGGAGACCCAGTACTTC
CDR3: CAISYRERETQYF

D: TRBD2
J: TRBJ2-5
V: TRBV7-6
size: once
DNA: TGTGCCAGCAGCACGGGAGGAAGGGACCAAGAGACCCAGTACTTC
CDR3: CASSTGGRDQETQYF

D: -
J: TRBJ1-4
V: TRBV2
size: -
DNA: TGTGCCAGCAGTGGTCAGGGGTTCGAAAAACTGTTTTTT
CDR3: CASSGQGFEKLFF

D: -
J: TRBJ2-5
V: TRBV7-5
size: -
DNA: TGTGTCAGAAGCTTCAGTAAATCGACTAGCGGGAGGCAAGAGACCCAGTACTTC
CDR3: CVRSFSKSTSGRQETQYF

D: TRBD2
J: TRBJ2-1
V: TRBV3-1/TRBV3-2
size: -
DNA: TGTGCCAGCCACCCAAGGACTAGCGGCCCAAATGAGCAGTTCTTC
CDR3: CASHPRTSGPNEQFF

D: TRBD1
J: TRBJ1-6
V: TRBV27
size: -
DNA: TGTGCCAGCAGTTTAACCCGACAGGGATATTCACCCCTCCACTTT
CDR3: CASSLTRQGYSPLHF

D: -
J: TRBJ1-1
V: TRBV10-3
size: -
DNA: TGTGCCATCGCATTGGAACCGAACACTGAAGCTTTCTTT
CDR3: CAIALEPNTEAFF

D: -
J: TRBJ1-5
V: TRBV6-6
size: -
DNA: TGTGCCAGCAGTTACCTAGGTAGAAGCATTCAGCCCCAGCATTTT
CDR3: CASSYLGRSIQPQHF

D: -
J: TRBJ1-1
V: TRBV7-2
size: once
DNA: TGTGCCAGCAGCATAGGGGGGAACACTGAAGCTTTCTTT
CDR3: CASSIGGNTEAFF

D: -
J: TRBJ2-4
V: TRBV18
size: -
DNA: TGTGCCAGCTCACCATTACAGGGCCCGCAGGTTTTTCAGTACTTC
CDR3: CASSPLQGPQVFQYF

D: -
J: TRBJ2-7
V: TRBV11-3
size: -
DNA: TGTGCCAGCAGCCCCGTGAGGGGGGGCGAGCAGTACTTC
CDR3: CASSPVRGGEQYF

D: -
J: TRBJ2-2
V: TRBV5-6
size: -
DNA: TGTGCCAGCAGCTTGAGGAGGCTGAACACCGGGGAGCTGTTTTTT
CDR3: CASSLRRLNTGELFF

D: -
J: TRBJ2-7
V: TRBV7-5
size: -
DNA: TGTGTCAGAAGCTCCCCGGGACACAAGTCCTACGAGCAGTACTTC
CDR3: CVRSSPGHKSYEQYF

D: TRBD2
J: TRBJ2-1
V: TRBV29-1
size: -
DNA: TGCAGCGTTGGGTCTAGCGGGAGGCCTGGGTACAATGAGCAGTTCTTC
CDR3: CSVGSSGRPGYNEQFF

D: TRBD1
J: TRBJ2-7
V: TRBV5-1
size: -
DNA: TGCGCCAGCAGCGGAACCCCGGGACAGGGGTTTTACGAGCAGTACTTC
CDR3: CASSGTPGQGFYEQYF

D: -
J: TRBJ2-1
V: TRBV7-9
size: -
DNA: TGTGCCAGCAGCTTCACTTCCGGCGGCGCGCAGTTCTTC
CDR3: CASSFTSGGAQFF

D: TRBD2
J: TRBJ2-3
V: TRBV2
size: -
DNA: TGTGCCAGCAGTAGGTGGACTAGCGGTGGCACAGATACGCAGTATTTT
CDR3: CASSRWTSGGTDTQYF

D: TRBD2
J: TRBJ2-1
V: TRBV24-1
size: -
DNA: TGTGCCACCAGTGATTTGACTAGCGGGAGTGTTAGCTCCTACAATGAGCAGTTCTTC
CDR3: CATSDLTSGSVSSYNEQFF

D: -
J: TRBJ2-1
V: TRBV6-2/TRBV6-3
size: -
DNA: TGTGCCAGCAGTTACGCCCGGGGCTCCAGTATCTACAATGAGCAGTTCTTC
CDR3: CASSYARGSSIYNEQFF

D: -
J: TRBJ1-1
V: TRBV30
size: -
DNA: TGTGCCTGGAGTGTACTGATGAACACTGAAGCTTTCTTT
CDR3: CAWSVLMNTEAFF

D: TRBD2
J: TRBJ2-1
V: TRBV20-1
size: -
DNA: TGCAGTGCTAGTCGGTCAGCGGGAGGCTACAATGAGCAGTTCTTC
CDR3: CSASRSAGGYNEQFF

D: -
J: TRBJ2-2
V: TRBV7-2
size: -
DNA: TGTGCCAGCAGCCCAGGGGCCGGGGAGCTGTTTTTT
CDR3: CASSPGAGELFF

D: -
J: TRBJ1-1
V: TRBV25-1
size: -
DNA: TGTGCCAGCAGTGAAAAGGGGTCTGAAGCTTTCTTT
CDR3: CASSEKGSEAFF